This T cell receptor (beta chain) was observed in a study of T-cell reconstitution after alpha-beta-depleted transplantation in children. This clonotype was observed a handful of times. Its antigen is unknown. V was shortened by 6 bases and J by 4 bases, with 16 bases between the two germline ends. The CDR3 consists of 13 residues. Germline CDR1 reads SQVTM; CDR2 reads ANQGSEA. TCRbeta library construction was performed incorporating unique molecular identifiers. TCRdb reprocessed the PCR reads via MiXCR and lists one record per CDR3 protein. The table has 300,000 to 400,000 distinct CDR3 sequences, about 16% seen once. Broader study findings: Recipient T cells and thymic progenitors that survived were the source of the high TCRbeta diversity seen at day 60 in some patients. There were reportedly several hundred expanded graft clones from which alpha-beta T cells came about two months after transplant. T-cell counts and diversity were attributed mostly to newly produced T cells one year after transplant.

The genes are TRBV29-1 and TRBJ2-7, with a possible D match to TRBD2 (7 bases). The sequence was collected from a male patient aged 2-9 years who had a stem cell transplant for acute lymphoblastic leukemia, so the T cells may come from the graft donor. Here the sequenced sample was PBMCs, mostly from graft donor cells, taken 360 days after TCRalphabeta/CD19-depleted stem cell transplant. The DNA for the CDR3 is TGCAGCGTAGACCAGGGGAGGGGTTACGAGCAGTACTTC. Its protein product is CSVDQGRGYEQYF.